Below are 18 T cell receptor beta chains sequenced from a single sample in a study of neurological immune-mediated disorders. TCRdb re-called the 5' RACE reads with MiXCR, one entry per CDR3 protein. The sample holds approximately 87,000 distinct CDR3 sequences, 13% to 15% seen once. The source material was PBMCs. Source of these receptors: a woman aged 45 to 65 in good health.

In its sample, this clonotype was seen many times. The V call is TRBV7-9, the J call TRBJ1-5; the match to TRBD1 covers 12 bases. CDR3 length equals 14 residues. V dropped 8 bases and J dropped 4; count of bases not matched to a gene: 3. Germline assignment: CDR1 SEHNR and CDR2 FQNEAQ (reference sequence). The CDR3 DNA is TGTGCCAGCCAGGGACAGGGGGCGAATCAGCCCCAGCATTTT. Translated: CASQGQGANQPQHF.

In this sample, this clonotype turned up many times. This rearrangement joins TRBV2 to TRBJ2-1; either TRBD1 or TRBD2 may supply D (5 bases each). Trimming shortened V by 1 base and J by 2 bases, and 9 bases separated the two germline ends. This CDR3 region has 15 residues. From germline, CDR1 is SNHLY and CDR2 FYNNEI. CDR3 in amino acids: CASSEGDRAYNEQFF. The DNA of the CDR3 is TGTGCCAGCAGTGAAGGGGACCGCGCCTACAATGAGCAGTTCTTC.

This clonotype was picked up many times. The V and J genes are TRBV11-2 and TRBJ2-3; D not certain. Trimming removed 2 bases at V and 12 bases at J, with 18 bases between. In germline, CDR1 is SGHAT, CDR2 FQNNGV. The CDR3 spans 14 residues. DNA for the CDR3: TGTGCCAGCAGCTTACTCCGAACGGCAAGGAGACAGTATTTT. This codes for CASSLLRTARRQYF.

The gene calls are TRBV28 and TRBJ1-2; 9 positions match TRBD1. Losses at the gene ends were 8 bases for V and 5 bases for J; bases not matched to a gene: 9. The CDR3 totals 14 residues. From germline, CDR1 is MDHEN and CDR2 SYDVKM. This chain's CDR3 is CASWSTGGSYGYTF. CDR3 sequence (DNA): TGTGCCAGCTGGTCTACAGGGGGCAGTTATGGCTACACCTTC.

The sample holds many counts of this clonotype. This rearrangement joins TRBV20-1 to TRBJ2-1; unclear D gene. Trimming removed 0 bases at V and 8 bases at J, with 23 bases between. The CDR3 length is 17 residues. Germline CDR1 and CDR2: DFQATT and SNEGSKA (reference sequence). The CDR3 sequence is CSARDKRAPPKVDEQFF. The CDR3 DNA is TGCAGTGCTAGAGATAAACGAGCCCCCCCAAAGGTTGATGAGCAGTTCTTC.

CDR3 nucleotides: TGCGCCAGCAGCCCCTCCGGGACTGCTACTTATACGCAGTATTTT. Translating gives CASSPSGTATYTQYF. This rearrangement joins TRBV5-1 to TRBJ2-3, with a possible D match to TRBD2 (6 bases). V was shortened by 4 bases and J by 7 bases, with 19 bases between the two germline ends. The germline V gene encodes CDR1 SGHRS and CDR2 YFSETQ. CDR3 length: 15 amino acids. The full variable domain, rest sourced from reference TRBV5-1 and TRBJ2-3, is KAGVTQTPRYLIKTRGQQVTLSCSPISGHRSVSWYQQTPGQGLQFLFEYFSETQRNKGNFPGRFSGRQFSNSRSEMNVSTLELGDSALYLCASSPSGTATYTQYFGPGTRLTVL.

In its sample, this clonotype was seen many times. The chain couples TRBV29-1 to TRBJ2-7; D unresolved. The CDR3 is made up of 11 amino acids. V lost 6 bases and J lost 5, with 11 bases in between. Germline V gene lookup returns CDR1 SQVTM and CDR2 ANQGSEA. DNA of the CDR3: TGCAGCGTCGAAAGGTTGGACGAGCAGTACTTC. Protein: CSVERLDEQYF.

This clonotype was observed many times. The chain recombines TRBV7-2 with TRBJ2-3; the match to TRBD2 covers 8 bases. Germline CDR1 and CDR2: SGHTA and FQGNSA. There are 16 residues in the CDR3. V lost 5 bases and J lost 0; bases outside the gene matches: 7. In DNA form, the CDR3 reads TGTGCCAGCAGCCCCAGCGGGGGCCGTAGCACAGATACGCAGTATTTT. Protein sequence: CASSPSGGRSTDTQYF.

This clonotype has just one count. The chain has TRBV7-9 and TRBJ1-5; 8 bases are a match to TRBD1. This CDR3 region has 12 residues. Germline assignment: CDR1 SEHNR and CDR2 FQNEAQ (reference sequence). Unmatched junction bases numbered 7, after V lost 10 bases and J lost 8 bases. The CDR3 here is CAIGTGNKPQHF. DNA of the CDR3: TGTGCCATCGGGACAGGAAATAAGCCCCAGCATTTT.

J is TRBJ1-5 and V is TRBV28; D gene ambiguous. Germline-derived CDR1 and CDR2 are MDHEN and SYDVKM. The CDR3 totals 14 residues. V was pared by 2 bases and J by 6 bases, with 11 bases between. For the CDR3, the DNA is TGTGCCAGCAGTTTAACTTCGGGTTTTCAGCCCCAGCATTTT. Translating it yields CASSLTSGFQPQHF.

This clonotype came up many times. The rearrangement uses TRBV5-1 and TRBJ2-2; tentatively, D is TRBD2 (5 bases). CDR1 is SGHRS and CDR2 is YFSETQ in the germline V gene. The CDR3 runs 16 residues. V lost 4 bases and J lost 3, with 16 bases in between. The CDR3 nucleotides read TGCGCCAGCAGCGCCCTCCGGGGTTCGGACACCGGGGAGCTGTTTTTT. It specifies CASSALRGSDTGELFF.

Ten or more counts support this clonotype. The CDR3 here is CASSQAQGFQETQYF. DNA for the CDR3: TGTGCCAGCAGCCAAGCCCAGGGTTTTCAAGAGACCCAGTACTTC. This chain connects TRBV3-1 to TRBJ2-5; weak D call: TRBD1 (5 bases). The germline V gene has CDR1 LGHDT and CDR2 YNNKEL (reference sequence). CDR3 length: 15 residues. The V gene lost 1 base and the J gene lost 2 bases, with 11 bases spanning the gap.

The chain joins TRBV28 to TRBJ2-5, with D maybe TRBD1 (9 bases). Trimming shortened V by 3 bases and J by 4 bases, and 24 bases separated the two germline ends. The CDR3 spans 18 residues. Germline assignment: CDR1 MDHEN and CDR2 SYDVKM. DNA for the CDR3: TGTGCCAGCAGTTTGGGACAGGGAGTAGCGGGGCAAGGAGAGACCCAGTACTTC. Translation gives CASSLGQGVAGQGETQYF.

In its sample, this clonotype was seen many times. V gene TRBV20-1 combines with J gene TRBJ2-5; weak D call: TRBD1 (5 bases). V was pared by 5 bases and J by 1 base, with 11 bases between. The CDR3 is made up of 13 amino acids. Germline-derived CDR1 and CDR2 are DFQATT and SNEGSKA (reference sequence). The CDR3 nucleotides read TGCAGTGCTCCCCGACAGACCCAAGAGACCCAGTACTTC. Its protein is CSAPRQTQETQYF.

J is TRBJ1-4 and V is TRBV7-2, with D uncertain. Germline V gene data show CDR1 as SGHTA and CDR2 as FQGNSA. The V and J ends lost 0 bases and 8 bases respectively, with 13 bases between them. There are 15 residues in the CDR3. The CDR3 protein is CASSLARVLDEKLFF. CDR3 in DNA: TGTGCCAGCAGCTTAGCCCGGGTCTTGGACGAAAAACTGTTTTTT.

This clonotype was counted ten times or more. CDR3 sequence reads: CASRGTDSYEQYF. Here the CDR3 DNA reads TGTGCCAGCAGGGGGACAGACTCCTACGAGCAGTACTTC. This chain joins TRBV2 and TRBJ2-7; 7 bases align to TRBD1. J gave up 0 bases and V 6 bases, and 2 bases lay outside the gene matches. The CDR3 contains 13 residues. The germline CDR1 and CDR2 sequences are SNHLY and FYNNEI. Full variable domain (outside the CDR3, taken from reference TRBV2 and TRBJ2-7): EPEVTQTPSHQVTQMGQEVILRCVPISNHLYFYWYRQILGQKVEFLVSFYNNEISEKSEIFDDQFSVERPDGSNFTLKIRSTKLEDSAMYFCASRGTDSYEQYFGPGTRLTVT.

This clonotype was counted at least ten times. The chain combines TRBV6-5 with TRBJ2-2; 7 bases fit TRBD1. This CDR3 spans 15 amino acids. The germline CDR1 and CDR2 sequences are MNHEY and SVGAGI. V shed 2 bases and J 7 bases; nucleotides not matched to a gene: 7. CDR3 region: CASSYPGRGRGELFF. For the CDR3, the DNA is TGTGCCAGCAGTTACCCTGGTAGGGGGCGCGGGGAGCTGTTTTTT.

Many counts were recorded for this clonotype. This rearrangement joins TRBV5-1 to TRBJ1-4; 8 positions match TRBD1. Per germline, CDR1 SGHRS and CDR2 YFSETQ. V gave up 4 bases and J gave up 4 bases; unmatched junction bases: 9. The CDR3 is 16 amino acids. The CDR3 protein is CASSLLGQGSNEKLFF. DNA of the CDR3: TGCGCCAGCAGCCTTCTCGGACAGGGCAGTAATGAAAAACTGTTTTTT.